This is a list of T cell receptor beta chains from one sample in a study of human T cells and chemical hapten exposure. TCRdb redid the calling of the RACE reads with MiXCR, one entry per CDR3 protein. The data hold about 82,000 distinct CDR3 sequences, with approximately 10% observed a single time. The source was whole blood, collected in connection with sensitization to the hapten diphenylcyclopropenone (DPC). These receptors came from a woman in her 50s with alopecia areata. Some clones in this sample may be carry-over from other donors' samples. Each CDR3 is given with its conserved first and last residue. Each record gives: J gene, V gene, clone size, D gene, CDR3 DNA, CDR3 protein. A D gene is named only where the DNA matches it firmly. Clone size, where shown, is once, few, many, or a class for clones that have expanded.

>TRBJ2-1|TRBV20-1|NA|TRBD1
TGCAGTGCTGCCGGGACAGGGGGTTTGAATGAGCAGTTCTTC
CSAAGTGGLNEQFF
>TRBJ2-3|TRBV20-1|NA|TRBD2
TGCAGTGCTAGGACTAGCGGATATACAGATACGCAGTATTTT
CSARTSGYTDTQYF
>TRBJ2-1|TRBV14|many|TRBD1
TGTGCCAGCAGCCAAGTACAGGGGTCCTACAATGAGCAGTTCTTC
CASSQVQGSYNEQFF
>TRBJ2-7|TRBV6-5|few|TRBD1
TGTGCCAGCAGTTACTCGACAGGGCCGGCCGAGCAGTACTTC
CASSYSTGPAEQYF
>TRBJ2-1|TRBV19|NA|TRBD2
TGTGCCAGTAGTCTCTCGAGCGGGATGATACCCGATGAGCAGTTCTTC
CASSLSSGMIPDEQFF
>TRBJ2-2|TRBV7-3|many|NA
TGTGCCAGCAAAGCGACCCCCGGAAGCGGGGAGCTGTTTTTT
CASKATPGSGELFF
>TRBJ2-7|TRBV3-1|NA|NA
TGTGCCAGCAGCCCCGGGACGTTACCCTACGAGCAGTACTTC
CASSPGTLPYEQYF
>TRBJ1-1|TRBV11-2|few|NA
TGTGCCAGCAGCTTAGGAGGGGGATCCACTGAAGCTTTCTTT
CASSLGGGSTEAFF
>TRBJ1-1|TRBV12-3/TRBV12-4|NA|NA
TGTGCCAGCAGTTTAGCCCCCTCGGGGAACACTGAAGCTTTCTTT
CASSLAPSGNTEAFF
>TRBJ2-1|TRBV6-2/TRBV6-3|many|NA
TGTGCCAGCACCCCCGACCTTGGATCCTACAATGAGCAGTTCTTC
CASTPDLGSYNEQFF
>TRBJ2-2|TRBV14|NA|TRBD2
TGTGCCAGCAGCGGCCGGGAGATAGCGGGGAACACCGGGGAGCTGTTTTTT
CASSGREIAGNTGELFF
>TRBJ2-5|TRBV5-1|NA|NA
TGCGCCAGCAGCTTGGAGGGACTGTCCGGGGCGACCCAGTACTTC
CASSLEGLSGATQYF
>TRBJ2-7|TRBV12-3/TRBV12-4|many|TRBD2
TGTGCCAGCAGCCCCTCGGCGGGAGGTCGCGAGCAGTACTTC
CASSPSAGGREQYF
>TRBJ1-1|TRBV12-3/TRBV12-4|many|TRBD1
TGTGCCAGCAGACCGAAGTTACAGGGGGCTGGGAACACTGAAGCTTTCTTT
CASRPKLQGAGNTEAFF
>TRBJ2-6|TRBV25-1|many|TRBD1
TGTGCCAGCAGTCCCCCGGGACAGATCTCTGGGGCCAACGTCCTGACTTTC
CASSPPGQISGANVLTF
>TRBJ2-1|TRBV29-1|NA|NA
TGCAGCGTAAGACGGACCTCTTTCTCCTACAATGAGCAGTTCTTC
CSVRRTSFSYNEQFF
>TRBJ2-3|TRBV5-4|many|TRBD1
TGTGCCAGCAGCCTGGGGACAGGGCTCACAGATACGCAGTATTTT
CASSLGTGLTDTQYF
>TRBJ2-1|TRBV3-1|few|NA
TGTGCCAGCAGCCAAGCTCTTCCGGCTTACAATGAGCAGTTCTTC
CASSQALPAYNEQFF
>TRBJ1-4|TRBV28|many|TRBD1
TGTGCCAGCAGTTTATTCGGGGTCACAGGGGGCCTTGAAAAACTGTTTTTT
CASSLFGVTGGLEKLFF
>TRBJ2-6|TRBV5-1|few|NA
TGCGCCAGCAGCCCGGGGGATAGCCCTGGGGCCAACGTCCTGACTTTC
CASSPGDSPGANVLTF
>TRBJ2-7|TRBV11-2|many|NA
TGTGCCAGCAGCTTAGTGTGGGCTACGGGGGAGCAGTACTTC
CASSLVWATGEQYF
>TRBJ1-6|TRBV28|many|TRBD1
TGTGTCAGCAGTTTTCTACAGGGGGCTAATTCACCCCTCCACTTT
CVSSFLQGANSPLHF
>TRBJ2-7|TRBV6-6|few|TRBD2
TGTGCCAGCAGTTACGATCTAGCGGGAGGAGTTGAGCAGTACTTC
CASSYDLAGGVEQYF
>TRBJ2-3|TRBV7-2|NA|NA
TGTGCCAGCAGCTTAGGACGCGGAAACACAGATACGCAGTATTTT
CASSLGRGNTDTQYF
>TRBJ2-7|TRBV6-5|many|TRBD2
TGTGCCAGCAGACCCGGGGGGGGTAGGGTCGAGCAGTACTTC
CASRPGGGRVEQYF
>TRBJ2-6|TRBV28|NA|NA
TGTGCCAGCAGTTTACGGTCTGGTTCTGGGGCCAACGTCCTGACTTTC
CASSLRSGSGANVLTF
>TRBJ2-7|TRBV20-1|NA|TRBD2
TGCAGTGCTAGAAGGCCGGGAGGGGCCTACGAGCAGTACTTC
CSARRPGGAYEQYF
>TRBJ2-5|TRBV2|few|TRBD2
TGTGCCAGCAGGACGACTAGCGGGGGCCAAGAGACCCAGTACTTC
CASRTTSGGQETQYF
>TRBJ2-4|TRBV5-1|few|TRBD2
TGCGCCAGCAGCCCCGGAGTCAGACGTAGCGGGAGAAAAAACATTCAGTACTTC
CASSPGVRRSGRKNIQYF
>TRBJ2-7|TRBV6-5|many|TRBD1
TGTGCCAGCACCGGGACAGGGGGCAACGAGCAGTACTTC
CASTGTGGNEQYF
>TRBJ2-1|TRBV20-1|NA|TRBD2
TGCAGTGCTAGGAGACGGGAGGGCTTAGGGAATGAGCAGTTCTTC
CSARRREGLGNEQFF
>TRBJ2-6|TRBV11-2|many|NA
TGTGCCAGCAGCTTAGGTGTCACAGGCTCCGGGGCCAACGTCCTGACTTTC
CASSLGVTGSGANVLTF
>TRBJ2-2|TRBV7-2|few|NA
TGTGCCAGCAGCTTAGTACAGGGCACCGGGGAGCTGTTTTTT
CASSLVQGTGELFF
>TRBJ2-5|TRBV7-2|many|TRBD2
TGTGCCAGCAGCTTATTGGGCGGGAGGGCCCAAGAGACCCAGTACTTC
CASSLLGGRAQETQYF
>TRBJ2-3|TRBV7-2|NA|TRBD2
TGTGCCAGCAGTACCCTGGCGGGAGTAAGGGCAGATACGCAGTATTTT
CASSTLAGVRADTQYF
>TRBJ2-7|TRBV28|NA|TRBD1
TGTGCCAGCAGTTTACAACAGGGGGAATACTACGAGCAGTACTTC
CASSLQQGEYYEQYF
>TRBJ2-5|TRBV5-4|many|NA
TGTGCCAGCAGCTTAAACCAAGAGACCCAGTACTTC
CASSLNQETQYF
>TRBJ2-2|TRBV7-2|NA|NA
TGTGCCAGCAGCTCATCTGGGGTAGCCGGATCCGGGGAGCTGTTTTTT
CASSSSGVAGSGELFF
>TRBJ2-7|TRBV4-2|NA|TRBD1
TGTGCCAGCAGCCCGGACAGGGTAACCTACGAGCAGTACTTC
CASSPDRVTYEQYF
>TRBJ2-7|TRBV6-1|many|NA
TGTGCCAGCAGTGCTGAGGGATACGAGCAGTACTTC
CASSAEGYEQYF
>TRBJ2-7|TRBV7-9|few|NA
TGTGCCAGCAGCCCCCCCCCCCACGAGCAGTACTTC
CASSPPPHEQYF
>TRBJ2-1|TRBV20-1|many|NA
TGCAGTGCTACTCCCGTTAGGGGGACCTACAATGAGCAGTTCTTC
CSATPVRGTYNEQFF
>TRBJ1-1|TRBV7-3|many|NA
TGTGCCAGCAGCCCCGGAGTAGGCACTGAAGCTTTCTTT
CASSPGVGTEAFF
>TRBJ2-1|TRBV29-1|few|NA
TGCAGCGTTGAAGTTAAGATCCATGAGCAGTTCTTC
CSVEVKIHEQFF
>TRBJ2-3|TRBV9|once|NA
TGTGCCAGCAGCCCAAGGGACACCACAGATACGCAGTATTTT
CASSPRDTTDTQYF
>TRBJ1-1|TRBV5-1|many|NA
TGCGCCAGCAGCTTGGTAGGGATCACTGAAGCTTTCTTT
CASSLVGITEAFF
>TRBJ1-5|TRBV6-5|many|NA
TGTGCCAGCAGTTCTTGGGGCCGAGAGGGGGTCAATCAGCCCCAGCATTTT
CASSSWGREGVNQPQHF